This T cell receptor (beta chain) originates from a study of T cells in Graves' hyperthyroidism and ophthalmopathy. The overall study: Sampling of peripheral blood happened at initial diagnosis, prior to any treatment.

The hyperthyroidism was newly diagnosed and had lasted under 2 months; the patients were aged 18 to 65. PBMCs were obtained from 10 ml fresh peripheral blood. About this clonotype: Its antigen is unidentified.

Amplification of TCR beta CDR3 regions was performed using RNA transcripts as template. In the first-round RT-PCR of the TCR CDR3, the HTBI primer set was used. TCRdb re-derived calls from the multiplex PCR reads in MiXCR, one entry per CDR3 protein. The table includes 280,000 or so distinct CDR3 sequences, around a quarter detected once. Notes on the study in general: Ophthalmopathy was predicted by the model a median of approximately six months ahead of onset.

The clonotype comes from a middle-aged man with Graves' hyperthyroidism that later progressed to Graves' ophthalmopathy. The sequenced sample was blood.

Written as DNA, the CDR3 is TGTGCCAGCAGTTTATTGCGACAGGGAGGGGAGACCCAGTACTTC. Translated: CASSLLRQGGETQYF. The V gene is TRBV28, the J gene TRBJ2-5; D possibly uses TRBD1 or TRBD2 (7 bases each). The V gene lost 1 base and the J gene lost 5 bases, with 14 bases spanning the gap. The CDR3 is 15 amino acids. Germline CDR1 and CDR2: MDHEN and SYDVKM.